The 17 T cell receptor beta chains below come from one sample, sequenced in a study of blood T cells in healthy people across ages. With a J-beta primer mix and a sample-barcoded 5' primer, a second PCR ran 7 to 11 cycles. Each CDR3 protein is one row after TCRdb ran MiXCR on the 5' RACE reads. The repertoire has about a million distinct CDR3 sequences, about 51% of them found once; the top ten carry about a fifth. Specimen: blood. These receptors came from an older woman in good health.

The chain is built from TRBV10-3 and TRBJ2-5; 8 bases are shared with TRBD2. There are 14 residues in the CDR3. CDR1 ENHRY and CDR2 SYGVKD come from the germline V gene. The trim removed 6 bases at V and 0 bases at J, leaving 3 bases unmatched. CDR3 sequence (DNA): TGTGCCATCAGCTCTAGCGGGTACCAAGAGACCCAGTACTTC. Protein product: CAISSSGYQETQYF.

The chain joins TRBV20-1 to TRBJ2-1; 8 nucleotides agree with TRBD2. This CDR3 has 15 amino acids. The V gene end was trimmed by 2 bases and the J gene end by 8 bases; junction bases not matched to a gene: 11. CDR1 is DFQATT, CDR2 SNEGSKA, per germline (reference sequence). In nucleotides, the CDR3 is TGCAGTGCTAGAATGTTAGCGGGGTCGCCGGATGAGCAGTTCTTC. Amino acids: CSARMLAGSPDEQFF.

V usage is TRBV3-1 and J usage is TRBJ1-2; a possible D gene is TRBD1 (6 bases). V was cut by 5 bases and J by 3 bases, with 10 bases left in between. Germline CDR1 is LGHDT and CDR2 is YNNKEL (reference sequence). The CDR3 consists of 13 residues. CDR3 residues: CASSRDTDYGYTF. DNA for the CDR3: TGTGCCAGCAGCAGGGACACCGACTATGGCTACACCTTC. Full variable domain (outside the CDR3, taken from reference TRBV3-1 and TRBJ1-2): DTAVSQTPKYLVTQMGNDKSIKCEQNLGHDTMYWYKQDSKKFLKIMFSYNNKELIINETVPNRFSPKSPDKAHLNLHINSLELGDSAVYFCASSRDTDYGYTFGSGTRLTVV.

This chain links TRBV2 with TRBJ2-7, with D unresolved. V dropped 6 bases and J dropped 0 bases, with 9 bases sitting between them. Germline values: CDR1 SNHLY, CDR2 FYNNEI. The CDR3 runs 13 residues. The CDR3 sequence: CASRAASSYEQYF. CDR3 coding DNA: TGTGCCAGCAGGGCAGCCAGCTCCTACGAGCAGTACTTC.

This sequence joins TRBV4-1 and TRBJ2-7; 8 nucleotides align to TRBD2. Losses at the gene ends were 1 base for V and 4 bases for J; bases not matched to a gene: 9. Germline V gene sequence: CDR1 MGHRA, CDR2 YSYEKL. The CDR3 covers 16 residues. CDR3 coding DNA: TGCGCCAGCAGCCAAGTAGAAGCGGGGGACCTTTACGAGCAGTACTTC. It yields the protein CASSQVEAGDLYEQYF.

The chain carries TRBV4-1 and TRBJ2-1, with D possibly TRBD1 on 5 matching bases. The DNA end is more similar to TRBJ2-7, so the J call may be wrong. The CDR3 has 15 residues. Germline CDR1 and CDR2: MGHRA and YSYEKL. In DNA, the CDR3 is TGCGCCAGCAGCCAAGGCCCCAGGGCTTCCTACGAGCAGTACTTC. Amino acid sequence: CASSQGPRASYEQYF.

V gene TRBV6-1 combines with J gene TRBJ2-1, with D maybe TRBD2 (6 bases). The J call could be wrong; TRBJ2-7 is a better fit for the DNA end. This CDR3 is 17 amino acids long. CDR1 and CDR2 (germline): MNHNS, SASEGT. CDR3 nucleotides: TGTGCCAGCAGTGCAACAAAAAGCAGCGGGCGGTGGGACGAGCAGTACTTC. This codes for CASSATKSSGRWDEQYF.

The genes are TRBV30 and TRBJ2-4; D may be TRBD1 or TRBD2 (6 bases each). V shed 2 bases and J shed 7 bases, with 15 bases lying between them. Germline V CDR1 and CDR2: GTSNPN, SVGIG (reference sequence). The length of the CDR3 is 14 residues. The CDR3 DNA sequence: TGTGCCTGGAGTTTGGGGGGCGTCGGCAACATTCAGTACTTC. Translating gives CAWSLGGVGNIQYF. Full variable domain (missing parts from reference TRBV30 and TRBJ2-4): SQTIHQWPATLVQPVGSPLSLECTVEGTSNPNLYWYRQAAGRGLQLLFYSVGIGQISSEVPQNLSASRPQDRQFILSSKKLLLSDSGFYLCAWSLGGVGNIQYFGAGTRLSVL.

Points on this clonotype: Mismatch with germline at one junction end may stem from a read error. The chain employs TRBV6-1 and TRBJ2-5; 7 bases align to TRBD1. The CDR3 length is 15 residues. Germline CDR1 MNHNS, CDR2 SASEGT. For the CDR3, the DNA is TGTGTCAGCAGTGGGGGCAGGGGGTTGGAAGTGACCCAGTACTTC. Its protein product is CVSSGGRGLEVTQYF.

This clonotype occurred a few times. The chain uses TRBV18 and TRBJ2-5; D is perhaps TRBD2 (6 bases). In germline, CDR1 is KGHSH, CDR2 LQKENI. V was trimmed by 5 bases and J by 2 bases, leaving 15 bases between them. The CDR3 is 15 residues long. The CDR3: CASSYLGGTQETQYF. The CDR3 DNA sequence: TGTGCCAGCTCATACCTGGGCGGGACGCAAGAGACCCAGTACTTC.

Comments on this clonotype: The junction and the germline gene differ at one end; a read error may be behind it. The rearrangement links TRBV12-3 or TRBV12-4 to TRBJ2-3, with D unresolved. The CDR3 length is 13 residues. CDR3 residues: CASSRKSTDTQYF. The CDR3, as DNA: TGTGCCAGCAGCAGAAAGTCCACAGATACGCAATATTTT.

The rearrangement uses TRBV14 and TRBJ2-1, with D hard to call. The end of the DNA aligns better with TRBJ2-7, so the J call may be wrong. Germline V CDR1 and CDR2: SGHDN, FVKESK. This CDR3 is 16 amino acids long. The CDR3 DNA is TGTGCCAGCAGCCGAAAGCTCGGATTCTCCTACAATGAGCAGTACTTC. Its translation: CASSRKLGFSYNEQYF.

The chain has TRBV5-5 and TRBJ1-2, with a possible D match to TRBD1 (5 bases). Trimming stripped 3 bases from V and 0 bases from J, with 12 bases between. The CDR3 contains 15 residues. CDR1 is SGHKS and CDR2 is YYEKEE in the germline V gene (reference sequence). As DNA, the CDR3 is TGTGCCAGCAGCTACCGGGACGGTACTAACTATGGCTACACCTTC. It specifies CASSYRDGTNYGYTF.

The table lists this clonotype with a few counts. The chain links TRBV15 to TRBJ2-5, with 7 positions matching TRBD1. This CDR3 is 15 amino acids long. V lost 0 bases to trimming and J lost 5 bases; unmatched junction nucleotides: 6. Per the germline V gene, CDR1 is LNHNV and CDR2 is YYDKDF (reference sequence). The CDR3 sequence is CATSRDRRGLETQYF. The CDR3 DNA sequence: TGTGCCACCAGCAGAGATAGAAGGGGGCTGGAGACCCAGTACTTC.

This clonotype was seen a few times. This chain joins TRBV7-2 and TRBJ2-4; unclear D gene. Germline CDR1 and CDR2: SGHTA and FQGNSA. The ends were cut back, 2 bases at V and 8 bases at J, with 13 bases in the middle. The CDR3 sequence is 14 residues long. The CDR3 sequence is CASSLLPLKDIQYF. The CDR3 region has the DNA TGTGCCAGCAGCTTATTGCCATTGAAGGACATTCAGTACTTC. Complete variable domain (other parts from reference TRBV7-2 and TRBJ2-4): GAGVSQSPSNKVTEKGKDVELRCDPISGHTALYWYRQSLGQGLEFLIYFQGNSAPDKSGLPSDRFSAERTGGSVSTLTIQRTQQEDSAVYLCASSLLPLKDIQYFGAGTRLSVL.

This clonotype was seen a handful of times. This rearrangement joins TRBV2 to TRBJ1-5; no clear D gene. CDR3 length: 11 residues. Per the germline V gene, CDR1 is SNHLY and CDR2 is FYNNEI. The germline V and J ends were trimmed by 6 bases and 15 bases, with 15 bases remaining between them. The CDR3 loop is CASSQGRSVHF. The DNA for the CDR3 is TGTGCCAGCAGCCAAGGCCGGAGTGTGCATTTT.

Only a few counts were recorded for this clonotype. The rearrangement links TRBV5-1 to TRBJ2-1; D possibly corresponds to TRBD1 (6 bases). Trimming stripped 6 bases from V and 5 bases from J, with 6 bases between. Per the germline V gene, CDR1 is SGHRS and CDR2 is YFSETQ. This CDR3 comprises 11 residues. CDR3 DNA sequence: TGCGCCAGCACAGGGGACAATGAGCAGTTCTTC. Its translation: CASTGDNEQFF.